Described below is a single TCR beta chain sequence and its context. This sample was included in a study of blood T cell repertoires in COVID-19. Study-level background: The samples span acute and convalescent COVID-19 from the United States, Italy and Spain.

TCRdb's table, derived via immunoSEQ multiplex PCR, lists solely in-frame clones and lacks some. The sample holds 230,000 or so clones; around 83% are singletons and the top ten take 8.5% to 10%. The length of the CDR3 is 15 residues. V was cut by 4 bases and J by 8 bases, with 18 bases left in between. Germline V gene data show CDR1 as MRHNA and CDR2 as SNTAGT. The receptor comes from a man between 40 and 49 years old with active or convalescent COVID-19. The source material was peripheral blood. The gene calls are TRBV6-4 and TRBJ2-1; D gene unclear. This CDR3 is CASSVFLEQTHEQFF. DNA for the CDR3: TGTGCCAGCAGTGTCTTCCTTGAACAAACACATGAGCAGTTCTTC.